Listed here are 2 T cell receptor beta chains from one sample, sequenced in a study of vaccination effects on CD4 cells after COVID-19. Their recognized antigens are unknown. Expansion with viral peptide pools was applied to antigen-specific CD4+ T cells by the ViraFEST assay prior to sequencing. CD4+ T cell isolation took place after approximately 11 days of culture. All study participants received two doses of BNT162b2 or mRNA-1273 vaccine. The data were produced by immunoSEQ multiplex PCR, yet TCRdb's version contains in-frame clones alone and is incomplete. The sample holds approximately 26,000 clones, about 70% seen once. The material sequenced was CD4+ T cells from PBMCs cultured with SARS-CoV-2 spike peptides, taken after COVID-19 vaccination. The source of these receptors is a human donor who received a COVID-19 vaccine.

This clone is medium-sized (0.01 to 0.1%). The chain recombines TRBV29-1 with TRBJ2-3, with D unclear. Trimming pared 6 bases from V and 2 bases from J, leaving 9 bases between. The CDR3 runs 12 residues. CDR1 is SQVTM and CDR2 is ANQGSEA in the germline V gene. The CDR3 loop is CSVRPATDTQYF. The DNA for the CDR3 is TGCAGCGTACGACCAGCCACAGATACGCAGTATTTT.

This clone qualifies as medium-sized. The chain combines TRBV7-2 with TRBJ2-5; 8 positions match TRBD2. V trimming: 0 bases; J trimming: 2 bases; junction bases outside the gene matches: 2. CDR3 size: 15 residues. Germline CDR1 is SGHTA and CDR2 is FQGNSA. CDR3 protein: CASSLAGGVQETQYF. In DNA, the CDR3 is TGTGCCAGCAGCTTAGCCGGGGGGGTACAAGAGACCCAGTACTTC.